The 4 T cell receptor beta chains listed next were all sequenced from one sample in a study of T cells in Graves' hyperthyroidism and ophthalmopathy. RNA transcripts were the template for amplifying TCR beta CDR3 regions. TCR CDR3 regions were first amplified by RT-PCR with HTBI primers. Via MiXCR, TCRdb re-called the multiplex PCR reads, giving one row per CDR3 protein. There are under 350,000 distinct CDR3 sequences in the sample; about a sixth occur only once, and 55% to 60% lies in the top ten. The source material was blood. Receptors were obtained from a woman aged 55-70 years with Graves' ophthalmopathy.

This clonotype came up many times. The V call is TRBV12-3 or TRBV12-4, the J call TRBJ2-7, with 7 nucleotides matching TRBD2. Losses at the gene ends were 1 base for V and 4 bases for J; bases not matched to a gene: 13. This CDR3 region has 17 residues. Written as DNA, the CDR3 is TGTGCCAGCAGTTTAGGGGGGGGGGGTCGATATGGTTACGAGCAGTACTTC. Translated: CASSLGGGGRYGYEQYF.

This clonotype has at least ten counts. The V call is TRBV5-1, the J call TRBJ1-1, with D tentatively TRBD1 (6 bases). Trimming took off 1 base at V and 5 bases at J, with 12 bases between the two ends. Germline CDR1 reads SGHRS; CDR2 reads YFSETQ. This CDR3 region has 14 residues. The CDR3 spells CASSLQGKRTEAFF. CDR3 nucleotide sequence: TGCGCCAGCAGCTTGCAGGGGAAGAGAACTGAAGCTTTCTTT.

Ten or more counts support this clonotype. V and J are TRBV7-2 and TRBJ2-1; D might be TRBD2 (5 bases). Trimming stripped 3 bases from V and 0 bases from J, with 9 bases between. The CDR3 loop spans 15 amino acids. In germline, CDR1 is SGHTA, CDR2 FQGNSA. CDR3 amino acids: CASSFRTRSYNEQFF. In DNA, the CDR3 is TGTGCCAGCAGCTTCCGGACTCGCTCCTACAATGAGCAGTTCTTC.

This clonotype was recorded at least ten times. The chain links TRBV28 to TRBJ2-5, with 10 bases fitting TRBD2. V lost 3 bases and J lost 3; bases outside the gene matches: 7. CDR1 and CDR2 (germline): MDHEN, SYDVKM. The CDR3 has 16 amino acids. The CDR3 spells CASSFAGTSVKETQYF. The CDR3 nucleotides read TGTGCCAGCAGTTTTGCCGGGACTAGCGTCAAAGAGACCCAGTACTTC.